What follows is one T cell receptor beta chain and its context. Genomic DNA acted as the template from which TCR beta VDJ combination and CDR3 sequence profiling were carried out. Each CDR3 protein gets one entry after TCRdb re-called the reads with MiXCR. The sample has around 190,000 distinct CDR3 sequences, approximately 48% seen once. The sample is drawn from a study of CD8+CD57+ T cells in acquired aplastic anemia. Germline lookup yields CDR1 DFQATT and CDR2 SNEGSKA (reference sequence). Trimming removed 3 bases from V and 1 base from J, with 16 bases in between. The CDR3 contains 16 residues. Sequencing involved patients with CD8+CD57+ cell expansion previously shown by flow cytometry. Everyone among the patients had severe acquired aplastic anemia.

This TCR was recovered from a human donor with aplastic anemia. Sequencing used sorted CD4+, CD8+, or CD8+CD57+ T cells (not recorded which) from PBMCs. The genes are TRBV20-1 and TRBJ2-4, with D tentatively TRBD1 (6 bases). For the CDR3, the DNA is TGCAGTGCTAGTTTTGGGGATAGGGGGGCCAAAAACATTCAGTACTTC. Translation gives CSASFGDRGAKNIQYF.